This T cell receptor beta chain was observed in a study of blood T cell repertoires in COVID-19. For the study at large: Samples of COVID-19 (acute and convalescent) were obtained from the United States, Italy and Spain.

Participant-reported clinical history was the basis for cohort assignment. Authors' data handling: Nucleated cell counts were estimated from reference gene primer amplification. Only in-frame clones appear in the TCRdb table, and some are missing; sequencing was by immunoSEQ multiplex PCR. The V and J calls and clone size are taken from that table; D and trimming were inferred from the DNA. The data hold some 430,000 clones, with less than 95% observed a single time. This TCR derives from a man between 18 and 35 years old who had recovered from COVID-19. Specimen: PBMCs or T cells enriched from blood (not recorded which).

CDR3: CASSLSGSTGELFF. CDR3 in DNA: TGCGCCAGCAGCCTTAGCGGGAGCACCGGGGAGCTGTTTTTT. This chain uses TRBV4-1 with TRBJ2-2, with 9 bases aligning to TRBD2. J was trimmed by 4 bases and V by 4 bases; bases with no gene match: 1. Germline V gene data show CDR1 as MGHRA and CDR2 as YSYEKL. The CDR3 has 14 residues.